This entry lists 13 T cell receptor beta chains sequenced from one sample in a study of tumor and adjacent non-tumor tissue in lung cancer. TCRbeta libraries were built with three rounds of nested PCR, modified from ARM-PCR. TCRdb reprocessed the multiplex PCR reads with MiXCR, giving one entry per CDR3 protein. The sample holds fewer than 150,000 distinct CDR3 sequences, approximately 72% seen once. The template was RNA from unsorted bulk tissue. The source material was lung tumor tissue. The receptors derive from a man aged 60-69 years with small cell lung cancer.

As to this clonotype: This may stem from a read error, because a much larger clone lies one nucleotide away. The genes are TRBV4-1 and TRBJ2-1; possible D gene TRBD1, 6 bases. This CDR3 has 13 amino acids. Looked up from germline, CDR1 is MGHRA and CDR2 is YSYEKL. The CDR3 here is CASSSTGYNVQFF. CDR3 bases: TGCGCCAGCAGCTCGACAGGTTACAATGTGCAGTTCTTC.

This clonotype was found a few times. This chain connects TRBV6-1 to TRBJ2-7; D possibly matches TRBD1 or TRBD2 (5 bases each). V lost 6 bases and J lost 0, with 9 bases in between. CDR1 and CDR2 (germline): MNHNS, SASEGT. The CDR3 loop spans 13 amino acids. CDR3 sequence (DNA): TGTGCCAGCAGCGGGGCCCTCTCCTACGAGCAGTACTTC. It specifies CASSGALSYEQYF.

About this clonotype: The junction shows a germline mismatch at one end, possibly a read error. The CDR3 here is CASGRTGGELFF. In nucleotides, the CDR3 is TGTGCCAGCGGCCGGACGGGCGGGGAACTGTTTTTT. This rearrangement joins TRBV11-2 to TRBJ2-2; D may be TRBD2 (6 bases). There are 12 residues in the CDR3. In germline, CDR1 is SGHAT, CDR2 FQNNGV.

J is TRBJ2-2 and V is TRBV29-1; D is uncertain. The CDR3 is 12 amino acids. Germline CDR1 is SQVTM and CDR2 is ANQGSEA. The V end was cut by 8 bases, the J end by 7 bases, with 14 bases between. The CDR3: CSIIRVGGELFF. In DNA, the CDR3 is TGCAGCATCATAAGGGTTGGCGGGGAGCTGTTTTTT.

For this clonotype: One junction end disagrees with the germline gene, perhaps due to a read error. V is TRBV11-1 and J is TRBJ2-1, with TRBD1 as a possible D gene (5 bases). Germline V gene sequence: CDR1 SGHAT, CDR2 FQDESV (reference sequence). The CDR3 covers 15 residues. The CDR3 DNA reads TGTGCCAGCAGCTTAGGACAGATGCTCGGTGGTGAGCATTTCTTC. This codes for CASSLGQMLGGEHFF.

This chain connects TRBV11-3 to TRBJ2-1, with D perhaps given as TRBD1 or TRBD2 (5 bases each). CDR3 length: 15 residues. Germline CDR1 is SGHNT and CDR2 is YENEEA. V shed 9 bases and J shed 6 bases, with 21 bases lying between them. The CDR3 bases are TGTGCCAGAAGGGAACCGGGGCTCCCATTCAATGAGCAGTTCTTC. Translating gives CARREPGLPFNEQFF.

On this clonotype: Given the absence of the conserved phenylalanine or tryptophan at the CDR3 end, a read error is likely. The rearrangement uses TRBV28 and TRBJ1-6; possibly TRBD1 for D (5 bases). CDR1 is MDHEN, CDR2 SYDVKM, per germline. This CDR3 is 17 amino acids long. The germline V and J ends were trimmed by 4 bases and 5 bases, with 18 bases remaining between them. CDR3 protein: CASSWRTAPGNNSPLHS. CDR3 DNA: TGTGCCAGCAGTTGGAGGACCGCTCCAGGGAATAATTCACCCCTCCACTCT.

This clonotype was counted between two and nine times. This sequence may be a read error, since a much larger clone differs from it by one base. The rearrangement joins TRBV11-2 to TRBJ2-1; D gene unclear. CDR3 length equals 11 residues. The V gene's germline CDR1 is SGHAT and CDR2 FQNNGV. Here the CDR3 DNA reads TGTGCCAGCAGACGATCCAATGGGCAGTTCTTC. Residues: CASRRSNGQFF.

Details on this clonotype: This may arise from a read error, as a much more abundant clone is one base away. This chain uses TRBV11-2 with TRBJ1-2; the D gene is possibly TRBD1 (5 bases). Germline V CDR1 and CDR2: SGHAT, FQNNGV. The CDR3 contains 17 residues. The CDR3 reads CASSRIGARGGIYCYTF. The CDR3 coding sequence is TGTGCCAGCAGCCGAATAGGCGCCCGGGGGGGTATCTATTGCTACACCTTC.

Points on this clonotype: The missing conserved phenylalanine or tryptophan at the end of this CDR3 makes a read error likely. V is TRBV29-1 and J is TRBJ1-2, with TRBD1 matching over 8 bases. Germline CDR1 reads SQVTM; CDR2 reads ANQGSEA. The CDR3 sequence is 14 residues long. CDR3 in DNA: TGCAGTGTTGGACCCGGACAGGGCCGGAGGGGCTACACCTTA. Translation: CSVGPGQGRRGYTL.

Concerning this clonotype itself: One end of the junction fails to match germline, which may point to a read error. V gene TRBV11-2 combines with J gene TRBJ2-5, with D hard to call. This CDR3 is built from 12 residues. Per the germline V gene, CDR1 is SGHAT and CDR2 is FQNNGV. The CDR3 region is CASGVTRTQEYF. CDR3 sequence (DNA): TGTGCCAGCGGCGTAACCAGGACCCAAGAATACTTT.

This clonotype was seen a few times. A junction end diverges from the germline sequence, so it may reflect a read error. The genes are TRBV4-1 and TRBJ1-4; 12 nucleotides match TRBD1. This CDR3 is 17 amino acids long. Germline values: CDR1 MGHRA, CDR2 YSYEKL. The CDR3, as DNA: TGCGCCGGCAGCCAGGTCCCGGGACAGGGGGCAAAGGAAAAACTATTTTTT. Its protein product is CAGSQVPGQGAKEKLFF.

The rearrangement uses TRBV20-1 and TRBJ2-7; TRBD2 matches at 9 bases. Germline V lookup: CDR1 DFQATT, CDR2 SNEGSKA (reference sequence). The CDR3 extends over 15 amino acids. CDR3 DNA sequence: TGCATTGTCCAGAGGAGGGCGGGAGGGCCGGCCGAGCAGTACTTC. Its protein product is CIVQRRAGGPAEQYF.